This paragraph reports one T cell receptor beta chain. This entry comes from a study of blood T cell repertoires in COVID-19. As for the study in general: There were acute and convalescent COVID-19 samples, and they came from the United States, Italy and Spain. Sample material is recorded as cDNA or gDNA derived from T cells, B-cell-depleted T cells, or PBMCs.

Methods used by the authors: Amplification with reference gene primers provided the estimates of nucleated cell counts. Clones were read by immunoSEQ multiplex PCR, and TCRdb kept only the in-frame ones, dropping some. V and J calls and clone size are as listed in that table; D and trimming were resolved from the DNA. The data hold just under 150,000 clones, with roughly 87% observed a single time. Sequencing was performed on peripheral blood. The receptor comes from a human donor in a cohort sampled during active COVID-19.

The CDR3: CASSTTSGGHNEQFF. DNA of the CDR3: TGCGCCAGCAGCACCACTAGCGGGGGGCACAATGAGCAGTTCTTC. This chain connects TRBV5-1 to TRBJ2-1; TRBD2 agrees at 12 bases. Germline values: CDR1 SGHRS, CDR2 YFSETQ. This CDR3 comprises 15 residues. J gave up 5 bases and V 4 bases, and 4 bases lay outside the gene matches.